The clone carrying this T cell receptor (beta chain) was seen just once. No antigen is known for it. The data were obtained in a study of cytomegalovirus exposure and HLA in healthy donors. Study-wide findings and caveats: Earlier analysis yielded a pattern in which most TCR beta V segments were productive about 87% or about 30% of the time. Immune exposure information available was restricted to CMV serostatus.

The PCR made use of 60 Vbeta and 13 Jbeta primers. Measured with immunoSEQ multiplex PCR; TCRdb has only the in-frame clones, and not every one. The sample lists around 64,000 clones; 65% to 90% were seen once. CDR1 is LNHDA and CDR2 is SQIVND in the germline V gene (reference sequence). V was cut by 6 bases and J by 3 bases, with 21 bases left in between. This CDR3 contains 17 residues. The chain is built from TRBV19 and TRBJ2-1; D perhaps matches TRBD2 (6 bases). The source of this sequence is a female donor in good health and CMV-seronegative. The sequenced sample consisted of PBMCs. As DNA, the CDR3 is TGTGCCAGTAGCCTGATCCGAGGGGACTCCCTCTACAATGAGCAGTTCTTC. Translating gives CASSLIRGDSLYNEQFF.